This note documents a single T cell receptor (beta chain) sequence. The study drew all its donors from Caucasian adults living in Nashville, Tennessee. The sample comes from a study of shared clonotypes between healthy human individuals. The V segment lost 5 bases and the J segment 1 base; nucleotides outside the gene matches: 6. Germline V CDR1 and CDR2: MGHRA, YSYEKL. The length of the CDR3 is 15 residues. In the authors' methods: Filtering differed since immunoSEQ provided only junctions, with no quality scores. Only in-frame clones appear in the TCRdb table, and some are missing; sequencing was by immunoSEQ multiplex PCR. D and trimming were read from the DNA, whereas the V and J calls and clone size are those reported in that table. The table records hundreds of thousands of clones, around 78% of them present only once.

The sequenced sample was PBMCs. This TCR was recovered from a woman between 35 and 50 years old in good health. Some clones in this sample may be carry-over from other donors' samples. The chain combines TRBV4-1 with TRBJ2-7; 9 positions agree with TRBD2. The chain's CDR3 is CASSKWLAGSYEQYF. DNA for the CDR3: TGCGCCAGCAGCAAATGGCTAGCGGGGTCCTACGAGCAGTACTTC.